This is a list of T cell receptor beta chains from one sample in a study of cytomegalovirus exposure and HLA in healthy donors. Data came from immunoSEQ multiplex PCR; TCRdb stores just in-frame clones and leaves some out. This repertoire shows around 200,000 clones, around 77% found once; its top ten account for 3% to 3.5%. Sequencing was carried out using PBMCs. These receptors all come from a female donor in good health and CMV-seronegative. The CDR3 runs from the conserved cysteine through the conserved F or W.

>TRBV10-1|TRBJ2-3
CASSGQGTDTQYF
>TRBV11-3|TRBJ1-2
CASSFLEIGYTF
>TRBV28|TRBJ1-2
CASSNDNGGRGGYTF
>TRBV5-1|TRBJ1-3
CASSETPFSSGNTIYF
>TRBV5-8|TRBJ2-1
CASSRGNTYNEQFF
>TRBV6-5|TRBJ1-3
CASSYPGGAIYF
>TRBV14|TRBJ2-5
CASSRLLGDQETQYF
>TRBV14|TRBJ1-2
CASSQISASWGYTF
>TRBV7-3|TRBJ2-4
CASSPGTGSDIQYF
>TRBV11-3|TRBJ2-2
CASSNPGPGELFF
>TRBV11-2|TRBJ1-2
CASSPTDREGYTF
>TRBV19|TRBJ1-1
CASTPQGLGTEAFF
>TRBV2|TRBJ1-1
CASSEERSRQLEAFF
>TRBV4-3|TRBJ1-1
CASSQVARDSELRAFF
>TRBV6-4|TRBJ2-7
CASSKFPGQGAYEQYF
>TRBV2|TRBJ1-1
CASSDYFAGDTEAFF
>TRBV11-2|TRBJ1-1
CASSLSSGTEAFF
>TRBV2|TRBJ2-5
CASSGGSSGQETQYF
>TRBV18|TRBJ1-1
CASSPGRDRGYVAFF
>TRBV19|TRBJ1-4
CASSARDRGYNEKLFF
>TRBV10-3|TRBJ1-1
CAIRDRESTEAFF
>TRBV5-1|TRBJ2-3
CASSLGTGKSTDTQYF
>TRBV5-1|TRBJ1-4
CASSLTTGEKLFF
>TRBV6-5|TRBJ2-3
CASNSRGRTDTQYF
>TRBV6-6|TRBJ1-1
CASSRQDTEAFF
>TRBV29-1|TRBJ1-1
CSVEVYQLNTEAFF
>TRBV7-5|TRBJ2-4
CARSFPRGQGVQLAKNIQYF
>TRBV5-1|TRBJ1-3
CASSEGASRGNTIYF
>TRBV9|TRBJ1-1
CASSVLMGGNTEAFF
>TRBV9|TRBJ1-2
CASSKGSYGYTF
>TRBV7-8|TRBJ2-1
CASSMGLAASYNEQFF
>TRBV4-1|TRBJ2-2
CASSQDLSRKRTGELFF
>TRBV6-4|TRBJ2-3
CASSPGIGGTDTQYF
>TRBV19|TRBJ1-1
CASSGTANTEAFF
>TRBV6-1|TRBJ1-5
CASNRGEQPQHF
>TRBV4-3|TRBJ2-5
CASSQGTSRETQYF
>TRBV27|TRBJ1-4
CASSFRAANEKLFF
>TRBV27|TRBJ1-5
CASSLRVDNQPQHF
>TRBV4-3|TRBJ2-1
CASSHQGGSEQFF
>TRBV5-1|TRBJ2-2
CASSLSDRNTGELFF
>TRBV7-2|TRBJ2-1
CASSHTSGGLNEQFF
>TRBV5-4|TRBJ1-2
CASSLDRDDYGYTF
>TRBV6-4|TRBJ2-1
CASSDGGGSNEQFF
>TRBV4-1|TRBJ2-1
CASSQVSGPTSYNEQFF
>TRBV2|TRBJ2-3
CASSPWTGKSTDTQYF
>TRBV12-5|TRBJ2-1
CASGLVLGGPRLNEQFF
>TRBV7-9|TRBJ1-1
CASSPPTGWVWTEAFF
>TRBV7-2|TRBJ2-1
CASSLEGGYNEQFF
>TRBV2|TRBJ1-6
CASSQGSNSPLHF
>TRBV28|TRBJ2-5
CAPGREETQYF
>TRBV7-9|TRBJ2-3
CASSTSGDTDTQYF